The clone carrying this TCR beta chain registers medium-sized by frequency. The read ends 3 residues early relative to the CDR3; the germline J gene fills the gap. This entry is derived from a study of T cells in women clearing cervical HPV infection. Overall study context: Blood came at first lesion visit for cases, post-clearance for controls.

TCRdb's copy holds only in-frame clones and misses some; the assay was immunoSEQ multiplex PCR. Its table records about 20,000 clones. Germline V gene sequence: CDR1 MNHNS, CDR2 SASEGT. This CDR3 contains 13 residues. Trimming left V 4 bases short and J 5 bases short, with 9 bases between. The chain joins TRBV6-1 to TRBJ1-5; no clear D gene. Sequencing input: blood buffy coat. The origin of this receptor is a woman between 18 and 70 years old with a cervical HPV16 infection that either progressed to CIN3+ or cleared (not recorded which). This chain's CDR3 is CASSAVMDQPQHF. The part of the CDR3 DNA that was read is TGTGCCAGCAGTGCGGTAATGGATCAGCCC.